These T cell receptor beta chains were read from a single sample in a study of cytomegalovirus exposure and HLA in healthy donors. Sequencing was performed with immunoSEQ multiplex PCR; in TCRdb, only in-frame clones are kept and a portion is missing. The profile shows about 60,000 clones, 73% of them singletons. The source material was PBMCs. All receptors come from a man aged 50-60 years in good health and CMV-seronegative. CDR3s include the opening cysteine and the closing phenylalanine or tryptophan. A D gene is named only where the DNA matches it firmly. Expanded clones are given a class, and other clones once, few, many or no size at all.

d_call: TRBD1; clone_size: .; v_call: TRBV6-6; j_call: TRBJ2-7; cdr3_nt: TGTGCCAGCAGCCTCGACAGGGATTCCTACGAGCAGTACTTC; cdr3_aa: CASSLDRDSYEQYF
d_call: TRBD1; clone_size: .; v_call: TRBV5-5; j_call: TRBJ2-7; cdr3_nt: TGTGCCAGCACCGACTTAGGACAGGACTACGAGCAGTACTTC; cdr3_aa: CASTDLGQDYEQYF
d_call: TRBD1; clone_size: .; v_call: TRBV5-6; j_call: TRBJ2-5; cdr3_nt: TGTGCCAGCAGCTTGGGACAGGGCCAAGAGACCCAGTACTTC; cdr3_aa: CASSLGQGQETQYF
d_call: .; clone_size: once; v_call: TRBV6-1; j_call: TRBJ1-1; cdr3_nt: TGTGCCAGTAGACCTAGAGGTTCCACTGAAGCTTTCTTT; cdr3_aa: CASRPRGSTEAFF
d_call: TRBD1; clone_size: few; v_call: TRBV6-6; j_call: TRBJ1-2; cdr3_nt: TGTGCCAGCAGTCTCCAGGGGGGACAGGGTTTCTACACCTTC; cdr3_aa: CASSLQGGQGFYTF
d_call: TRBD1; clone_size: .; v_call: TRBV6-5; j_call: TRBJ2-2; cdr3_nt: TGTGCCATCAGGGGACAGGGGGATACCGGGGAGCTGTTTTTT; cdr3_aa: CAIRGQGDTGELFF
d_call: .; clone_size: .; v_call: TRBV5-1; j_call: TRBJ2-2; cdr3_nt: TGCGCCAGCAGCTTGACGTCGTTATCGGGTCACGGGGAGCTGTTTTTT; cdr3_aa: CASSLTSLSGHGELFF
d_call: TRBD1; clone_size: .; v_call: TRBV10-3; j_call: TRBJ2-7; cdr3_nt: TGTGCCATCAGTCTCGGAGCAGGGGGCCCTCAGGACGAGCAGTACTTC; cdr3_aa: CAISLGAGGPQDEQYF
d_call: TRBD1; clone_size: .; v_call: TRBV7-6; j_call: TRBJ1-1; cdr3_nt: TGTGCCAGCAGCGATAACAGGGGAACGAACACTGAAGCTTTCTTT; cdr3_aa: CASSDNRGTNTEAFF
d_call: TRBD2; clone_size: .; v_call: TRBV2; j_call: TRBJ2-1; cdr3_nt: TGTGCCATCCACTCCCGGGGTAGCGGGGGGAACAATGAGCAGTTCTTC; cdr3_aa: CAIHSRGSGGNNEQFF
d_call: .; clone_size: .; v_call: TRBV19; j_call: TRBJ1-5; cdr3_nt: TGTGCCAGTAACGCAGGGTCCACTCGTCAGCCCCAGCATTTT; cdr3_aa: CASNAGSTRQPQHF
d_call: TRBD2; clone_size: .; v_call: TRBV6-1; j_call: TRBJ2-7; cdr3_nt: TGTGCCAGCAGTGGAGGTTCGTCATCACTAGCGGGGGGGCGTGAGCAGTACTTC; cdr3_aa: CASSGGSSSLAGGREQYF
d_call: TRBD1; clone_size: .; v_call: TRBV10-2; j_call: TRBJ1-5; cdr3_nt: TGCGCCAGCAGTAAAAGCCCAGGGGGCTTTAGCAATCAGCCCCAGCATTTT; cdr3_aa: CASSKSPGGFSNQPQHF
d_call: TRBD1; clone_size: .; v_call: TRBV5-1; j_call: TRBJ1-6; cdr3_nt: TGCGCCAGCAGCTTGGAGCGGACAGGGAATTCACCCCTCCACTTT; cdr3_aa: CASSLERTGNSPLHF
d_call: TRBD1; clone_size: .; v_call: TRBV5-1; j_call: TRBJ2-7; cdr3_nt: TGCGCCAGCAGCTTGGAGACAGGGGGGGGCTACGAGCAGTACTTC; cdr3_aa: CASSLETGGGYEQYF
d_call: TRBD1; clone_size: .; v_call: TRBV7-8; j_call: TRBJ1-5; cdr3_nt: TGTGCCAGCAGCCCAGACAGGGTGGGTCAGCCCCAGCATTTT; cdr3_aa: CASSPDRVGQPQHF
d_call: .; clone_size: .; v_call: TRBV9; j_call: TRBJ1-1; cdr3_nt: TGTGCCAGCAGCCCCCTAGGGGGGGGGAACACTGAAGCTTTCTTT; cdr3_aa: CASSPLGGGNTEAFF
d_call: TRBD1; clone_size: .; v_call: TRBV9; j_call: TRBJ2-7; cdr3_nt: TGTGCCAGCATGGGCAGGACAGGCTACTCCTACGAGCAGTACTTC; cdr3_aa: CASMGRTGYSYEQYF
d_call: .; clone_size: few; v_call: TRBV7-9; j_call: TRBJ1-4; cdr3_nt: TGTGCCAGCAGCAACTCGAGGAAATGGGAAAAACTGTTTTTT; cdr3_aa: CASSNSRKWEKLFF
d_call: .; clone_size: few; v_call: TRBV25-1; j_call: TRBJ2-1; cdr3_nt: TGTGCCAGCAGTGAATATCGAGGGGGGGACTCCAATGAGCAGTTCTTC; cdr3_aa: CASSEYRGGDSNEQFF
d_call: TRBD1; clone_size: .; v_call: TRBV29-1; j_call: TRBJ2-5; cdr3_nt: TGCAGCGTTGGGGGGACAGGGGGCTGGGAGACCCAGTACTTC; cdr3_aa: CSVGGTGGWETQYF
d_call: .; clone_size: .; v_call: TRBV18; j_call: TRBJ1-5; cdr3_nt: TGTGCCAGCTCACCAGAAAGTAGTCAGCCCCAGCATTTT; cdr3_aa: CASSPESSQPQHF
d_call: .; clone_size: .; v_call: TRBV5-4; j_call: TRBJ2-3; cdr3_nt: TGTGCCAGCAGCTGGGGGGCAGATACGCAGTATTTT; cdr3_aa: CASSWGADTQYF
d_call: .; clone_size: .; v_call: TRBV27; j_call: TRBJ2-1; cdr3_nt: TGTGCCAGCAGTTTGAGTCCCAATGAGCAGTTCTTC; cdr3_aa: CASSLSPNEQFF
d_call: TRBD2; clone_size: .; v_call: TRBV2; j_call: TRBJ2-5; cdr3_nt: TGTGCCAGCGCAGACGGGGGGACCCTAGAGACCCAGTACTTC; cdr3_aa: CASADGGTLETQYF
d_call: .; clone_size: few; v_call: TRBV7-2; j_call: TRBJ1-5; cdr3_nt: TGTGCCAGCAGCTTATATGCAGGGACTGGGCAGCCCCAGCATTTT; cdr3_aa: CASSLYAGTGQPQHF